The clone carrying this TCR beta chain was picked up a small number of times. The target antigen is unknown. Together with a sample-barcoded 5' primer, a J-beta primer mix was included in a second PCR lasting roughly 6 to 12 cycles. Through a template-switch adaptor with 12 random nucleotides, each cDNA molecule received a tag. TCRdb used MiXCR to reprocess the 5' RACE reads, holding one entry per CDR3 protein. The sample yields around 1,800,000 distinct CDR3 sequences, roughly two fifths seen once. They isolated at least 6.5 million PBMCs from each sample. The V gene lost 6 bases and the J gene lost 7 bases, with 16 bases spanning the gap. CDR1 is SQVTM and CDR2 is ANQGSEA in the germline V gene. The CDR3 loop spans 13 amino acids. This specimen belongs to a study of blood T cells in healthy people across ages. General observations from the study: When set beside aged donors, long-lived donors presented more naive CD4+ cells and higher diversity. A roughly linear fall in TCR beta diversity per million T cells was seen with increasing age.

This receptor was obtained from a human donor in good health. This chain uses TRBV29-1 with TRBJ2-1; D unclear. Sequencing was carried out using blood. CDR3 residues: CSVPDKGWNEQFF. For the CDR3, the DNA is TGCAGCGTCCCTGACAAGGGTTGGAATGAGCAGTTCTTC.